This entry lists 26 T cell receptor beta chains sequenced from one sample in a study of blood T cell repertoires in COVID-19 (dated by TCRdb to about 2020). Library preparation used the immunoSEQ multiplex PCR assay. TCRdb obtained this table from immuneACCESS and retained in-frame rearrangements with V and J assigned. These tables miss some clones; where compared with another copy, unresolved V genes account for less than half of the shortfall, and the remainder is unexplained. This sample holds 200,000 to 250,000 clones; 87% were observed only once. The ten largest clones take up 10% to 11% of the sample. Sequenced: PBMCs or T cells enriched from blood (not recorded which). The receptors were gathered from a young man who had recovered from COVID-19.

The table lists this clone with a count of one. This chain uses TRBV4-1 with TRBJ1-6, with unresolved D. The CDR3 is 18 amino acids. Germline V gene sequence: CDR1 MGHRA, CDR2 YSYEKL. V lost 0 bases and J 6 bases, leaving 18 bases between the germline ends. For the CDR3, the DNA is TGCGCCAGCAGCCAAGATTTGAACCTTAAGAGGCCTAATTCACCCCTCCACTTT. Translation gives CASSQDLNLKRPNSPLHF.

This chain links TRBV6-2 or TRBV6-3 with TRBJ2-7, with TRBD2 matching over 11 bases. The V gene's germline CDR1 is MNHEY and CDR2 SVGEGT. V shed 2 bases, J shed 5 bases, and the junction held 8 bases outside the gene matches. CDR3 length: 16 residues. For the CDR3, the DNA is TGTGCCAGCAGTTACCGGGGACTAGCGGTGAACCACGAGCAGTACTTC. Translated: CASSYRGLAVNHEQYF.

This clone turned up a few times. V is TRBV2 and J is TRBJ1-6, with 8 positions matching TRBD1. The CDR3 length is 15 residues. Germline CDR1 SNHLY, CDR2 FYNNEI. V lost 3 bases and J lost 11; bases outside the gene matches: 9. CDR3 in amino acids: CASSEGPTGVAPLHF. The CDR3, as DNA: TGTGCCAGCAGTGAGGGCCCGACAGGGGTGGCACCCCTCCACTTT.

The rearrangement joins TRBV9 to TRBJ1-3; unclear D gene. V was clipped by 1 base and J by 0 bases, with 5 bases between them. Per the germline V gene, CDR1 is SGDLS and CDR2 is YYNGEE. CDR3 length: 14 residues. The DNA for the CDR3 is TGTGCCAGCAGCGTATCTAGCTCTGGAAACACCATATATTTT. Translated: CASSVSSSGNTIYF.

V gene TRBV28 combines with J gene TRBJ2-7, with 10 bases aligning to TRBD2. This CDR3 region has 14 residues. Germline V gene data show CDR1 as MDHEN and CDR2 as SYDVKM. J was trimmed by 2 bases and V by 6 bases; bases with no gene match: 4. The CDR3 DNA is TGTGCCAGCAGCTCTAGCGGGAGTCCCTACGAGCAGTACTTC. Protein: CASSSSGSPYEQYF. Based on the CDR3 plus reference TRBV28 and TRBJ2-7, the full variable domain is DVKVTQSSRYLVKRTGEKVFLECVQDMDHENMFWYRQDPGLGLRLIYFSYDVKMKEKGDIPEGYSVSREKKERFSLILESASTNQTSMYLCASSSSGSPYEQYFGPGTRLTVT.

This clone was recorded once. The J gene is TRBJ2-5, the V gene TRBV6-2 or TRBV6-3, with a possible D match to TRBD2 (6 bases). Trimming left V 4 bases short and J 1 base short, with 13 bases between. Germline assignment: CDR1 MNHEY and CDR2 SVGEGT. The CDR3 spans 15 residues. The CDR3 nucleotides read TGTGCCAGCAGTTCTGTCGGGGACTTCCAAGAGACCCAGTACTTC. Encoded protein: CASSSVGDFQETQYF.

This chain connects TRBV29-1 to TRBJ2-7; 7 bases line up with TRBD1. The germline V gene encodes CDR1 SQVTM and CDR2 ANQGSEA. The CDR3 sequence is 14 residues long. V was pared by 4 bases and J by 2 bases, with 8 bases of the junction left unmatched. In DNA form, the CDR3 reads TGCAGCGTTGCCTGGACAGGATTAGCCTACGAGCAGTACTTC. Its protein product is CSVAWTGLAYEQYF.

This chain connects TRBV7-2 to TRBJ2-1; TRBD1 is a possible D gene (6 bases). The CDR3 has 14 amino acids. Germline V gene sequence: CDR1 SGHTA, CDR2 FQGNSA. V was shortened by 3 bases and J by 8 bases, with 14 bases between the two germline ends. This chain's CDR3 is CASSLEQGYHEQFF. CDR3 nucleotide sequence: TGTGCCAGCAGCTTGGAACAGGGTTACCATGAGCAGTTCTTC.

The chain joins TRBV18 to TRBJ2-2, with 7 bases matching TRBD2. Looked up from germline, CDR1 is KGHSH and CDR2 is LQKENI. The CDR3 sequence is 16 residues long. V lost 8 bases, J lost 4 bases, and 13 bases stayed unmatched. This CDR3 is CASRPAGVTSTGELFF. In DNA, the CDR3 is TGTGCCAGCCGACCGGCGGGAGTAACTAGCACCGGGGAGCTGTTTTTT. The entire variable domain, with the rest obtained from reference TRBV18 and TRBJ2-2, is as follows: NAGVMQNPRHLVRRRGQEARLRCSPMKGHSHVYWYRQLPEEGLKFMVYLQKENIIDESGMPKERFSAEFPKEGPSILRIQQVVRGDSAAYFCASRPAGVTSTGELFFGEGSRLTVL.

The genes are TRBV6-1 and TRBJ2-7; the D gene is possibly TRBD2 (6 bases). Germline V gene sequence: CDR1 MNHNS, CDR2 SASEGT. The length of the CDR3 is 14 residues. Deletions cut 3 bases from V and 0 bases from J, with 9 bases between. CDR3 DNA sequence: TGTGCCAGCAGTGAGGACGGGAGCTCCTACGAGCAGTACTTC. Translated: CASSEDGSSYEQYF.

This clone was recorded once. The chain has TRBV5-8 and TRBJ1-6; D not certain. V lost 0 bases and J 15 bases, leaving 16 bases between the germline ends. CDR1 is SGHTS and CDR2 is YDEGEE in the germline V gene. This CDR3 is 14 amino acids long. CDR3 bases: TGTGCCAGCAGCTTGGCCCCCCCCGGTCGACTCCTCCACTTT. Its translation is CASSLAPPGRLLHF.

The chain links TRBV9 to TRBJ1-1; D is possibly TRBD1 (6 bases). The CDR3 consists of 15 residues. Trimming shortened V by 2 bases and J by 4 bases, and 15 bases separated the two germline ends. Germline CDR1 reads SGDLS; CDR2 reads YYNGEE. The CDR3, as DNA: TGTGCCAGCAGCGTTACAGGGTTAGTGGGCACTGAAGCTTTCTTT. It codes for CASSVTGLVGTEAFF.

This clone has just a few counts. The chain joins TRBV4-1 to TRBJ2-7, with D possibly being TRBD2 (5 bases). V was shortened by 4 bases and J by 6 bases, with 10 bases between the two germline ends. This CDR3 is built from 12 residues. Germline V gives CDR1 MGHRA, CDR2 YSYEKL. The CDR3 DNA reads TGCGCCAGCAGCCTTGGAGGATCCGAGCAGTACTTC. Its protein is CASSLGGSEQYF.

This sequence joins TRBV15 and TRBJ2-1, with 9 nucleotides matching TRBD2. The CDR3 has 17 residues. Germline CDR1 LNHNV, CDR2 YYDKDF (reference sequence). The J segment lost 8 bases and the V segment lost 2 bases, leaving 13 bases of the junction unmatched. The CDR3 nucleotides are TGTGCCACCAGCAGAACCCTATTAGCGGGAGACGGCGATGAGCAGTTCTTC. It translates to CATSRTLLAGDGDEQFF.

In its sample, this clone was seen once. The sample carries other DNA sequences with the same CDR3. This chain connects TRBV12-3 or TRBV12-4 to TRBJ1-1; TRBD1 might be the D (5 bases). The CDR3 is 12 residues long. V was shortened by 5 bases and J by 4 bases, with 8 bases between the two germline ends. The CDR3 reads CASSLRGTEAFF. Here the CDR3 DNA reads TGTGCCAGCAGTCTAAGGGGCACTGAAGCTTTCTTT.

The chain carries TRBV19 and TRBJ2-2; 11 bases line up with TRBD1. Unmatched junction bases numbered 4, after V lost 10 bases and J lost 6 bases. The CDR3 contains 13 residues. Germline lookup yields CDR1 LNHDA and CDR2 SQIVND (reference sequence). CDR3 amino acids: CATDRGLPGELFF. The CDR3 region has the DNA TGTGCCACGGACAGGGGGCTTCCCGGGGAGCTGTTTTTT. The whole variable domain, remainder taken from reference TRBV19 and TRBJ2-2, is DGGITQSPKYLFRKEGQNVTLSCEQNLNHDAMYWYRQDPGQGLRLIYYSQIVNDFQKGDIAEGYSVSREKKESFPLTVTSAQKNPTAFYLCATDRGLPGELFFGEGSRLTVL.

A single count supports this clone. The rearrangement links TRBV11-3 to TRBJ1-1; D uncertain. CDR1 SGHNT and CDR2 YENEEA come from the germline V gene. V lost 3 bases, J lost 1 base, and 9 bases lay in between. The CDR3 runs 14 residues. CDR3 sequence: CASSFSGSNTEAFF. The DNA of the CDR3 is TGTGCCAGCAGCTTTTCAGGTTCGAACACTGAAGCTTTCTTT.

The chain couples TRBV5-1 to TRBJ1-1; 7 bases match TRBD1. Germline CDR1 is SGHRS and CDR2 is YFSETQ. J lost 0 bases, V lost 4 bases, and 3 bases had no gene match. This CDR3 comprises 14 residues. CDR3 sequence: CASSPGTVNTEAFF. The CDR3 DNA sequence: TGCGCCAGCAGCCCCGGGACAGTGAACACTGAAGCTTTCTTT.

The chain is built from TRBV3-1 (or the pseudogene TRBV3-2) and TRBJ2-2, with a weak D call TRBD1 (5 bases). Per the germline V gene, CDR1 is LGHDT and CDR2 is YNNKEL (reference sequence). This CDR3 spans 14 amino acids. Trimming shortened V by 3 bases and J by 3 bases, and 8 bases separated the two germline ends. The CDR3 DNA is TGTGCCAGCAGCCACAGGGCAGACACCGGGGAGCTGTTTTTT. Amino acid sequence: CASSHRADTGELFF.

This clone has only one observation. J is TRBJ2-2 and V is TRBV11-3, with D uncertain. The V and J ends lost 1 base and 5 bases respectively, with 5 bases between them. This CDR3 region has 13 residues. Germline CDR1 is SGHNT and CDR2 is YENEEA. DNA for the CDR3: TGTGCCAGCAGCTTAGTCGCGACCGGGGAGCTGTTTTTT. Amino acids: CASSLVATGELFF.

The chain links TRBV7-3 to TRBJ2-2; D is undetermined. Germline CDR1 and CDR2: SGHTA and FQGTGA. Trimming stripped 1 base from V and 0 bases from J, with 3 bases between. This CDR3 contains 14 residues. The CDR3: CASSLNTNTGELFF. CDR3 nucleotide sequence: TGTGCCAGCAGCTTAAACACGAACACCGGGGAGCTGTTTTTT.

The V gene is TRBV5-1, the J gene TRBJ2-7; TRBD1 is a possible D gene (5 bases). CDR1 SGHRS and CDR2 YFSETQ come from the germline V gene. V dropped 0 bases and J dropped 1 base, with 5 bases sitting between them. The CDR3 extends over 13 amino acids. CDR3 in amino acids: CASSLDRSYEQYF. The CDR3 region has the DNA TGCGCCAGCAGCTTGGACAGGTCCTACGAGCAGTACTTC. Looking up the rest from reference TRBV5-1 and TRBJ2-7 gives the full variable domain: KAGVTQTPRYLIKTRGQQVTLSCSPISGHRSVSWYQQTPGQGLQFLFEYFSETQRNKGNFPGRFSGRQFSNSRSEMNVSTLELGDSALYLCASSLDRSYEQYFGPGTRLTVT.

This CDR3 reads CASSESTRVPSPQNIQYF. CDR3 coding DNA: TGCGCCAGCAGTGAGTCGACTCGAGTCCCATCTCCCCAAAACATTCAGTACTTC. The chain carries TRBV10-1 and TRBJ2-4; D remains ambiguous. From germline, CDR1 is WNHNN and CDR2 SYGVQD (reference sequence). V was trimmed by 0 bases and J by 5 bases, leaving 20 bases between them. The CDR3 consists of 18 residues.

Worth noting for this clone: The CDR3 does not end in the conserved phenylalanine or tryptophan, so this is likely a read error. The DNA is omitted, as the CDR3 cannot be located on it reliably, and the CDR3 follows TCRdb's listing. The chain couples TRBV2 to TRBJ2-7; the table assigns TRBD1, which was not confirmed against the DNA. Counting both end residues, the CDR3 totals 11 amino acids. Germline loops: CDR1 SNHLY, CDR2 FYNNEI. The CDR3 loop reads CASSESRTLHA.

The chain has TRBV19 and TRBJ2-1; 9 bases line up with TRBD2. CDR1 is LNHDA, CDR2 SQIVND, per germline (reference sequence). V was pared by 4 bases and J by 5 bases, with 3 bases of the junction left unmatched. The CDR3 contains 14 residues. The CDR3 protein is CASSKAGGDNEQFF. For the CDR3, the DNA is TGTGCCAGTAGTAAGGCGGGAGGGGACAATGAGCAGTTCTTC.

The chain combines TRBV5-1 with TRBJ1-1, with D possibly matching TRBD1 (6 bases). Per germline, CDR1 SGHRS and CDR2 YFSETQ. The CDR3 loop spans 16 amino acids. Trimming removed 2 bases from V and 2 bases from J, with 16 bases in between. The CDR3 reads CASSFSTGRLNTEAFF. The CDR3 DNA follows: TGCGCCAGCAGCTTTTCGACAGGCCGTTTAAACACTGAAGCTTTCTTT.